The sequence of this T cell receptor beta chain was determined in a study of cytomegalovirus exposure and HLA in healthy donors. Study-wide background: Earlier results showed approximately 110 million unique TCR beta sequences derived from some 180 million T cells. Study-level points and caveats: Researchers catalogued 164 TCR beta chains as cytomegalovirus-associated. In a later analysis, productive TCRs from donors in an Asian-associated ancestry cluster reportedly carried fewer N-insertions than the cohort mean.

Regarding this clone: The antigen is undetermined.

Germline CDR1 SGHTA, CDR2 FQGNSA. The CDR3 length is 17 residues. V dropped 0 bases and J dropped 4; count of bases not matched to a gene: 10. Vbeta (60) and Jbeta (13) primers were used in the PCR. The repertoire was sequenced with immunoSEQ multiplex PCR; TCRdb's copy has only in-frame clones and lacks some. This sample contains about 160,000 clones. The specimen sequenced was PBMCs. V is TRBV7-2 and J is TRBJ1-1; TRBD1 matches at 8 bases. The TCR originated in a woman in her sixties or seventies in good health and CMV-seronegative. In DNA, the CDR3 is TGTGCCAGCAGCTTAGCCCCCCAGGGGGCAGGGGGCACTGAAGCTTTCTTT. Its protein is CASSLAPQGAGGTEAFF.